This is a list of T cell receptor beta chains from one sample in a study of post-analysis software for immune sequencing data. Via MiXCR, TCRdb re-called the PCR reads, giving one row per CDR3 protein. The top ten clones hold about 6% of a sample with about half a million distinct CDR3 sequences, around 34% of them seen once. The sequencing sample was made of blood. Source of these receptors: a girl aged 2-17 years with multiple sclerosis. Both conserved end residues are part of each CDR3. D genes are given only for firm matches. The listing skips clone size in some rows; elsewhere it reads once, few, many or a size class.

TRBV6-2/TRBV6-3	NA	TRBD2	TRBJ2-1	CASSYERLAAYNEQFF	TGTGCCAGCAGTTACGAAAGACTAGCGGCCTACAATGAGCAGTTCTTC
TRBV27	few	NA	TRBJ1-2	CASSLSFDRPYGYTF	TGTGCCAGCAGTTTATCGTTCGACAGACCCTATGGCTACACCTTC
TRBV7-8	few	NA	TRBJ1-2	CASSLVGTPARYTF	TGTGCCAGCAGCTTAGTCGGTACCCCCGCGCGCTACACCTTC
TRBV7-2	NA	NA	TRBJ1-5	CASSLDFKRGRWQPQHF	TGTGCCAGCAGCTTAGATTTTAAGAGGGGGAGGTGGCAGCCCCAGCATTTT
TRBV5-1	NA	TRBD2	TRBJ2-3	CASSSGAGGGDTQYF	TGCGCCAGCAGTTCCGGAGCGGGGGGCGGAGATACGCAGTATTTT
TRBV18	few	NA	TRBJ2-3	CASSPSSAGTDTQYF	TGTGCCAGCTCGCCCTCTAGCGCCGGCACAGATACGCAGTATTTT
TRBV20-1	NA	NA	TRBJ1-4	CSARPHQGSNEKLFF	TGCAGTGCTAGACCTCACCAGGGGAGTAATGAAAAACTGTTTTTT
TRBV11-2	NA	NA	TRBJ2-1	CASSFFLVGTKTYNEQFF	TGTGCCAGCAGCTTTTTTTTGGTCGGGACAAAGACCTACAATGAGCAGTTCTTC
TRBV3-1	few	NA	TRBJ1-2	CASSLGTTVGYTF	TGTGCCAGCAGCCTCGGGACAACTGTTGGCTACACCTTC
TRBV29-1	NA	NA	TRBJ2-1	CSVEEQFF	TGCAGCGTTGAAGAGCAGTTCTTC
TRBV7-2	few	TRBD1	TRBJ2-3	CASSYQTGETDTQYF	TGTGCCAGCAGCTACCAGACAGGGGAAACAGATACGCAGTATTTT
TRBV5-1	NA	TRBD1	TRBJ1-2	CASSCWDRGFELCGYTF	TGCGCCAGCAGCTGCTGGGACAGGGGCTTCGAACTATGCGGCTACACCTTC
TRBV20-1	NA	TRBD1	TRBJ1-6	CSARDRQGADSPLHF	TGCAGTGCTAGAGATCGACAGGGGGCGGATTCACCCCTCCACTTT